One sample yielded the 19 T cell receptor beta chains listed below, sequenced in a study of memory CD4+ T cells and cytomegalovirus serostatus. TCRdb's table, derived via immunoSEQ multiplex PCR, lists solely in-frame clones and lacks some. Altogether fewer than 35,000 clones are present, 75% to 80% being singletons, with the ten largest covering 0.85% to 1.1%. Single viable CD3+CD4+CD8-CD45RO+ cells were sorted as the memory CD4+ T cells. Specimen: memory CD4+ T cells from blood. These TCRs come from an adult in good health and CMV-seronegative.

This clone was counted only a few times. The rearrangement uses TRBV29-1 and TRBJ1-1; D is unclear. The CDR3 sequence is 11 residues long. Germline loops: CDR1 SQVTM, CDR2 ANQGSEA. V lost 7 bases, J lost 0 bases, and 6 bases lay in between. The DNA for the CDR3 is TGCAGCGCGACCCTGAACACTGAAGCTTTCTTT. It codes for CSATLNTEAFF.

The V and J genes are TRBV7-2 and TRBJ1-1; possible D gene TRBD1, 6 bases. V gave up 2 bases and J gave up 5 bases, with 9 bases separating them. Germline lookup yields CDR1 SGHTA and CDR2 FQGNSA. CDR3 length: 13 amino acids. The CDR3 sequence is CASSLIGGTEAFF. In DNA form, the CDR3 reads TGTGCCAGCAGCTTAATAGGGGGGACTGAAGCTTTCTTT.

The chain recombines TRBV6-1 with TRBJ2-1; no clear D. The germline gives CDR1 MNHNS, CDR2 SASEGT. This CDR3 is built from 10 residues. V was shortened by 3 bases and J by 6 bases, with 0 bases between the two germline ends. CDR3 nucleotide sequence: TGTGCCAGCAGTGACAATGAGCAGTTCTTC. Its translation: CASSDNEQFF.

This CDR3 reads CASSRGTGGRTEAFF. DNA for the CDR3: TGTGCCAGCAGCCGAGGGACAGGGGGTCGGACTGAAGCTTTCTTT. The rearrangement uses TRBV7-2 and TRBJ1-1; 11 bases are a match to TRBD1. Losses at the gene ends were 5 bases for V and 5 bases for J; bases not matched to a gene: 7. Germline assignment: CDR1 SGHTA and CDR2 FQGNSA. This CDR3 contains 15 residues.

The chain carries TRBV20-1 and TRBJ1-4; weak D call: TRBD1 (5 bases). V was cut by 5 bases and J by 10 bases, with 11 bases left in between. From germline, CDR1 is DFQATT and CDR2 SNEGSKA (reference sequence). The CDR3 totals 11 residues. CDR3: CSARGFGKLFF. Written as DNA, the CDR3 is TGCAGTGCTCGGGGGTTCGGAAAACTGTTTTTT.

The V and J genes are TRBV7-2 and TRBJ2-3; D is tentatively TRBD1 or TRBD2 (5 bases each). V was trimmed by 1 base and J by 5 bases, leaving 13 bases between them. This CDR3 spans 15 amino acids. Germline V CDR1 and CDR2: SGHTA, FQGNSA. CDR3 residues: CASSLDAVRGDTQYF. CDR3 bases: TGTGCCAGCAGCTTAGACGCCGTGAGGGGAGATACGCAGTATTTT. Full variable domain (remainder filled in from reference TRBV7-2 and TRBJ2-3): GAGVSQSPSNKVTEKGKDVELRCDPISGHTALYWYRQSLGQGLEFLIYFQGNSAPDKSGLPSDRFSAERTGGSVSTLTIQRTQQEDSAVYLCASSLDAVRGDTQYFGPGTRLTVL.

This clone was seen a handful of times. The V and J genes are TRBV5-5 and TRBJ1-2; maybe TRBD1 (5 bases). V lost 4 bases, J lost 6 bases, and 10 bases lay in between. The germline V gene encodes CDR1 SGHKS and CDR2 YYEKEE (reference sequence). The CDR3 is 12 residues long. The CDR3 region has the DNA TGTGCCAGCAGCGTCGGGGGGAATGGCTACACCTTC. Its translation is CASSVGGNGYTF.

The chain joins TRBV9 to TRBJ2-2; 7 bases align to TRBD1. The CDR3 has 14 residues. The trim removed 4 bases at V and 6 bases at J, leaving 6 bases unmatched. Germline-derived CDR1 and CDR2 are SGDLS and YYNGEE. The CDR3 is CASSSHRGAGELFF. Written as DNA, the CDR3 is TGTGCCAGCAGCTCTCACAGGGGTGCCGGGGAGCTGTTTTTT.

This clone has more than one count but fewer than ten. The chain employs TRBV7-9 and TRBJ1-1; D unclear. V was trimmed by 4 bases and J by 7 bases, leaving 10 bases between them. The CDR3 is 12 amino acids. Germline CDR1 and CDR2: SEHNR and FQNEAQ (reference sequence). The CDR3 DNA sequence: TGTGCCAGCAGCTCCGGAAACCGTGAAGCTTTCTTT. Translated: CASSSGNREAFF.

Note on this clone: At one end, the junction sequence differs from germline, possibly due to a read error. This rearrangement joins TRBV6-5 to TRBJ1-1; possibly TRBD1 for D (5 bases). The CDR3 runs 12 residues. Per the germline V gene, CDR1 is MNHEY and CDR2 is SVGAGI. This CDR3 is CAISRDGTEAFF. The CDR3 region has the DNA TGTGCCATCAGTCGGGACGGAACTGAAGCTTTCTTT.

This clone is a singleton in its sample. This chain connects TRBV13 to TRBJ1-6, with 10 bases that match TRBD1. Germline V gene lookup returns CDR1 PRHDT and CDR2 FYEKMQ (reference sequence). Losses at the gene ends were 8 bases for V and 7 bases for J; bases not matched to a gene: 11. The CDR3 loop spans 16 amino acids. Here the CDR3 reads CASSRGTGAPNSPLHF. As DNA, the CDR3 is TGTGCCAGCTCTAGGGGGACAGGGGCCCCGAATTCACCCCTCCACTTT.

This clone was detected a few times. The V gene is TRBV6-5, the J gene TRBJ2-7; 8 bases are a match to TRBD1. Germline lookup yields CDR1 MNHEY and CDR2 SVGAGI. The ends lost 5 bases at V and 3 bases at J; junction bases unmatched: 6. This CDR3 is 14 amino acids long. The CDR3 loop is CASSTGGEFYEQYF. The CDR3 DNA reads as TGTGCCAGCAGTACAGGGGGTGAATTCTACGAGCAGTACTTC.

This chain joins TRBV5-5 and TRBJ1-1; 7 nucleotides agree with TRBD1. The V segment lost 4 bases and the J segment 0 bases; nucleotides outside the gene matches: 9. The CDR3 totals 16 residues. CDR1 is SGHKS and CDR2 is YYEKEE in the germline V gene (reference sequence). The CDR3: CASSPRQGQMNTEAFF. As DNA, the CDR3 is TGTGCCAGCAGCCCGAGACAGGGTCAAATGAACACTGAAGCTTTCTTT.

This chain uses TRBV14 with TRBJ2-7; D call uncertain. Germline V CDR1 and CDR2: SGHDN, FVKESK. Between the trimmed V and J ends, which lost 1 base and 1 base, there was a span of 5 bases. The CDR3 sequence is 13 residues long. The CDR3 sequence is CASSQVLSYEQYF. DNA for the CDR3: TGTGCCAGCAGCCAAGTCCTTTCCTACGAGCAGTACTTC.

This clone was counted a single time. The chain combines TRBV10-1 with TRBJ2-3, with TRBD2 as a possible D gene (5 bases). Between the trimmed V and J ends, which lost 3 bases and 4 bases, there was a span of 11 bases. The CDR3 is 14 amino acids. Germline assignment: CDR1 WNHNN and CDR2 SYGVQD (reference sequence). The CDR3 sequence: CASSEGSRADTQYF. The CDR3 DNA is TGCGCCAGCAGTGAAGGGAGTCGCGCAGATACGCAGTATTTT.

This clone was observed a few times. Other DNA sequences within the sample encode an identical CDR3. This sequence joins TRBV4-3 and TRBJ2-5, with a tentative D call TRBD1 (6 bases). This CDR3 is 14 amino acids long. Trimming pared 0 bases from V and 6 bases from J, leaving 11 bases between. Germline loops: CDR1 LGHNA, CDR2 YSLEER. The CDR3 reads CASSQDRGGKTQYF. The CDR3 DNA is TGCGCCAGCAGCCAAGACAGGGGTGGTAAGACCCAGTACTTC.

Regarding this clone: Within the sample, other DNA sequences also encode this same CDR3. V gene TRBV7-3 combines with J gene TRBJ2-3; either TRBD1 or TRBD2 may fit D (5 bases each). Trimming shortened V by 3 bases and J by 5 bases, and 6 bases separated the two germline ends. CDR3 size: 12 residues. Germline-derived CDR1 and CDR2 are SGHTA and FQGTGA. The CDR3 nucleotides are TGTGCCAGCAGCTTTGGGGGAGATACGCAGTATTTT. This encodes CASSFGGDTQYF.

This clone came up once. The junction differs from germline at one of its ends, possibly a read error. The chain uses TRBV11-1 and TRBJ2-5; the match to TRBD2 covers 8 bases. The CDR3 is 15 amino acids. The V gene's germline CDR1 is SGHAT and CDR2 FQDESV (reference sequence). The CDR3 DNA reads TGTGCCAGCAACTTAGGGCGGGGGGACGGCGAGACCCAGTACTTC. It is translated as CASNLGRGDGETQYF.

This clone rates as medium-sized. The rearrangement links TRBV28 to TRBJ1-2; 8 positions match TRBD1. Per germline, CDR1 MDHEN and CDR2 SYDVKM. CDR3 length: 13 residues. V dropped 6 bases and J dropped 7; count of bases not matched to a gene: 7. DNA for the CDR3: TGTGCCAGCAGACCGACAGGGGTGGGTGGCTACACCTTC. Translating it yields CASRPTGVGGYTF.